Presented here are 8 T cell receptor beta chains from one specimen sequenced in a study of shared clonotypes between healthy human individuals (dated by TCRdb to 2018 to 2020). Library creation used the immunoSEQ multiplex PCR assay. TCRdb retrieved this table from immuneACCESS and kept in-frame rearrangements only. Not all clones are present; in checked studies, unresolved V genes account for under half, and no reason is known for the remainder. Across this sample there are 850,000 to 1,200,000 clones, with roughly 75% seen only once. The ten largest account for 1.5% of the sample. The sample was memory CD4+ T cells sorted from blood. The cell subset or site label here, explained by the study, means: CD45RA-negative fraction. Source of these receptors: a man younger than 30 in good health.

The chain employs TRBV7-2 and TRBJ2-3; D gene uncertain. The V gene's germline CDR1 is SGHTA and CDR2 FQGNSA. The CDR3 extends over 13 amino acids. The V end lost 4 bases, the J end lost 6 bases, and 11 bases lay between the germline ends. The CDR3 protein is CASSYTSLDTQYF. CDR3 in DNA: TGTGCCAGCAGCTATACTTCATTGGATACGCAGTATTTT.

The genes are TRBV29-1 and TRBJ1-5; D remains unclear. This CDR3 is 13 amino acids long. The germline V gene encodes CDR1 SQVTM and CDR2 ANQGSEA. V lost 4 bases and J lost 4, with 11 bases in between. In DNA, the CDR3 is TGCAGCGTTGGTACGTCCCTTAATCAGCCCCAGCATTTT. Translated, it gives CSVGTSLNQPQHF.

J is TRBJ1-1 and V is TRBV28, with 8 nucleotides matching TRBD1. With V trimmed by 5 bases and J by 1 base, 15 bases remained unmatched. This CDR3 has 18 residues. CDR1 and CDR2 from the germline V gene are MDHEN and SYDVKM. The CDR3 sequence is CASSPPLGQGARNTEAFF. CDR3 coding DNA: TGTGCCAGCAGTCCGCCCCTGGGGCAGGGGGCTAGGAACACTGAAGCTTTCTTT.

The chain uses TRBV6-5 and TRBJ1-2; D ambiguous. Germline assignment: CDR1 MNHEY and CDR2 SVGAGI. V lost 6 bases and J lost 4, with 6 bases in between. The length of the CDR3 is 11 residues. CDR3 bases: TGTGCCAGCAGGAGAGCCTATGGCTACACCTTC. This sequence encodes CASRRAYGYTF.

CDR3 amino acids: CASSVGSSGVVGVDTQYF. The CDR3 coding sequence is TGTGCCAGCAGCGTAGGATCTAGCGGGGTCGTAGGGGTAGATACGCAGTATTTT. The V gene is TRBV9, the J gene TRBJ2-3; 9 nucleotides agree with TRBD2. The CDR3 runs to 18 residues. CDR1 and CDR2 from the germline V gene are SGDLS and YYNGEE. J gave up 5 bases and V 0 bases, and 13 bases lay outside the gene matches.

V and J are TRBV11-2 and TRBJ2-5; 8 bases line up with TRBD2. Trimming cost V 4 bases and J 4 bases; bases outside gene matches: 2. The CDR3 is 13 amino acids. The germline gives CDR1 SGHAT, CDR2 FQNNGV. CDR3 coding DNA: TGTGCCAGCAGCTACGGGGGGGCAGAGACCCAGTACTTC. Translation gives CASSYGGAETQYF. Full variable domain (outside the CDR3, taken from reference TRBV11-2 and TRBJ2-5): EAGVAQSPRYKIIEKRQSVAFWCNPISGHATLYWYQQILGQGPKLLIQFQNNGVVDDSQLPKDRFSAERLKGVDSTLKIQPAKLEDSAVYLCASSYGGAETQYFGPGTRLLVL.

CDR3 in DNA: TGTGCCAGTAGGGGTTCTGGGGGGCGGGGTGAGCAGTTCTTC. Amino acids: CASRGSGGRGEQFF. This chain joins TRBV19 and TRBJ2-1; the D gene could be TRBD1 or TRBD2 (6 bases each). The CDR3 has 14 amino acids. The germline V gene has CDR1 LNHDA and CDR2 SQIVND (reference sequence). V dropped 6 bases and J dropped 9 bases, with 18 bases sitting between them.

The chain has TRBV5-1 and TRBJ2-3; D is unclear. Deletions cut 4 bases from V and 4 bases from J, with 7 bases between. The CDR3 loop spans 12 amino acids. Germline loops: CDR1 SGHRS, CDR2 YFSETQ. The CDR3 loop is CASSGYADTQYF. The CDR3 DNA follows: TGCGCCAGCAGCGGTTATGCAGATACGCAGTATTTT. Using reference TRBV5-1 and TRBJ2-3 for the parts outside the CDR3, the full variable domain is KAGVTQTPRYLIKTRGQQVTLSCSPISGHRSVSWYQQTPGQGLQFLFEYFSETQRNKGNFPGRFSGRQFSNSRSEMNVSTLELGDSALYLCASSGYADTQYFGPGTRLTVL.